This T cell receptor (beta chain) was captured in a study of CD8 T cells in Susac syndrome. As for the study in general: Clinically active disease was present in 5 or 6 of the sequenced Susac syndrome patients. Eight of these patients were in remission. Study-wide results and caveats: TEMRA cells and active patients showed peak Susac CD8+ clonal expansion. The number of individuals included in the study's TCR sequencing and HLA analysis was acknowledged as relatively small.

V lost 2 bases to trimming and J lost 9 bases, with 8 bases between them. CDR3 length: 12 residues. Germline lookup yields CDR1 MDHEN and CDR2 SYDVKM. An input of about 0.45 to 1 ug of RNA was subjected to reverse transcription using random hexamers. Amplification of TCR beta CDR3 used immunoSEQ multiplex PCR across 54 Vbeta and 13 Jbeta. TCRdb processed the immunoSEQ multiplex PCR reads anew with MiXCR; each CDR3 protein has one entry. In the table there are about 130,000 distinct CDR3 sequences, 95% of which are singletons. This clonotype was recorded only once. Its matching antigen is unknown. The source material was CD8+ T cells from PBMCs. The rearrangement uses TRBV28 and TRBJ1-5; D not resolved. The receptor comes from a human donor with Susac syndrome. The CDR3 reads CASSLGEWPQHF. The CDR3 nucleotides read TGTGCCAGCAGTTTAGGAGAGTGGCCCCAGCATTTT.